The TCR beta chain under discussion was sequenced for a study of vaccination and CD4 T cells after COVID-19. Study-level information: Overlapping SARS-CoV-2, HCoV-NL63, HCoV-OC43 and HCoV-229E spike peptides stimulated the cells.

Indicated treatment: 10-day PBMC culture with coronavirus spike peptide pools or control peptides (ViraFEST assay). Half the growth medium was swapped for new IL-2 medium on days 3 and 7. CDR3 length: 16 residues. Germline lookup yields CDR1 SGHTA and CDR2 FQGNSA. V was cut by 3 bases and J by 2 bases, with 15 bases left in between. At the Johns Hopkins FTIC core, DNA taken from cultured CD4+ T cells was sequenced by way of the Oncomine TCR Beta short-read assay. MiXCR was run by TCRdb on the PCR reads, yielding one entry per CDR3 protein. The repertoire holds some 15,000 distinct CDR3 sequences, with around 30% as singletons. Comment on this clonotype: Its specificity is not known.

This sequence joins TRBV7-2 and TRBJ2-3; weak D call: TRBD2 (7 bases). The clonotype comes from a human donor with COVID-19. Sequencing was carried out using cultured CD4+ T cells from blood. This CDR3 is CASSLGGGVHTDTQYF. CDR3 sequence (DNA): TGTGCCAGCAGCTTGGGAGGGGGGGTCCACACAGATACGCAGTATTTT.